This passage covers 30 T cell receptor beta chains from one sample sequenced in a study of cytomegalovirus exposure and HLA in healthy donors. 60 Vbeta and 13 Jbeta primers were used in PCR. Sequencing used immunoSEQ multiplex PCR; TCRdb keeps in-frame clones, though not all of them. Of under 110,000 clones listed, roughly 70% were seen once; the top ten hold approximately 2.8%. The sample taken for sequencing was PBMCs. The receptors derive from a male donor in good health and CMV-seropositive.

The chain recombines TRBV7-2 with TRBJ2-5; tentative D call: TRBD2 (6 bases). The CDR3 loop spans 15 amino acids. In germline, CDR1 is SGHTA, CDR2 FQGNSA. V was cut by 1 base and J by 2 bases, with 11 bases left in between. The CDR3 loop is CASSLVGTLQETQYF. For the CDR3, the DNA is TGTGCCAGCAGCTTAGTTGGGACTTTACAAGAGACCCAGTACTTC.

The chain couples TRBV6-5 to TRBJ2-7, with no clear D. The CDR3 covers 16 residues. V lost 0 bases and J lost 3, with 15 bases in between. Germline V gene data show CDR1 as MNHEY and CDR2 as SVGAGI. CDR3 region: CASSYSILADNYEQYF. The CDR3 DNA is TGTGCCAGCAGTTACTCGATTTTGGCGGATAACTACGAGCAGTACTTC.

The V and J genes are TRBV19 and TRBJ2-7; 9 positions match TRBD2. Germline V gives CDR1 LNHDA, CDR2 SQIVND (reference sequence). The CDR3 sequence is 16 residues long. Germline trimming cut 4 bases from V and 5 bases from J; bases unmatched to any gene: 12. CDR3 nucleotides: TGTGCCAGTAGTAGTACTAGCGGGCCAAACCCCCACGAGCAGTACTTC. It encodes CASSSTSGPNPHEQYF.

This clone was counted a few times. This chain links TRBV6-5 with TRBJ1-4; no firm D call. V dropped 6 bases and J dropped 7 bases, with 9 bases sitting between them. The CDR3 spans 12 residues. Germline CDR1 MNHEY, CDR2 SVGAGI. CDR3 loop: CASRPLGEKLFF. DNA for the CDR3: TGTGCCAGCAGGCCCCTAGGTGAAAAACTGTTTTTT.

This clone was recorded a few times. The chain has TRBV28 and TRBJ2-7; 12 positions agree with TRBD2. The CDR3 is 15 residues long. Unmatched junction bases numbered 6, after V lost 5 bases and J lost 4 bases. Germline CDR1 and CDR2: MDHEN and SYDVKM. The CDR3 spells CASSAGLAGTYEQYF. The CDR3 DNA sequence: TGTGCCAGCAGTGCAGGACTAGCGGGGACTTACGAGCAGTACTTC.

The chain has TRBV5-8 and TRBJ2-1; 7 bases match TRBD2. Trimming removed 4 bases from V and 8 bases from J; junction bases left unmatched: 12. Germline assignment: CDR1 SGHTS and CDR2 YDEGEE. The CDR3 loop spans 15 amino acids. CDR3 amino acids: CASSRAGRALDEQFF. The CDR3 DNA is TGTGCCAGCAGCCGCGCGGGGAGGGCCCTCGATGAGCAGTTCTTC.

This chain joins TRBV7-8 and TRBJ1-5; D is possibly TRBD1 (6 bases). Trimming removed 5 bases at V and 4 bases at J, with 9 bases between. The CDR3 has 13 residues. CDR1 is SGHVS, CDR2 FQNEAQ, per germline. CDR3 loop: CASSPQGNQPQHF. CDR3 bases: TGTGCCAGCAGCCCACAGGGAAATCAGCCCCAGCATTTT.

About this clone: The junction departs from germline at one end; a sequencing error may be responsible. This chain connects TRBV4-1 to TRBJ1-2; possibly TRBD1 for D (5 bases). CDR1 is MGHRA, CDR2 YSYEKL, per germline. The CDR3 length is 13 residues. This CDR3 is CASSHRQGFGYPF. The CDR3 DNA follows: TGCGCCAGCAGCCATCGGCAGGGTTTTGGCTACCCCTTC.

This rearrangement joins TRBV15 to TRBJ2-6; TRBD1 agrees at 7 bases. The germline V gene encodes CDR1 LNHNV and CDR2 YYDKDF (reference sequence). The CDR3 spans 19 residues. The ends lost 1 base at V and 0 bases at J; junction bases unmatched: 9. CDR3 sequence reads: CATSRGTGVPLSGANVLTF. The CDR3 region has the DNA TGTGCCACCAGCAGAGGAACAGGGGTGCCTCTCTCTGGGGCCAACGTCCTGACTTTC.

The rearrangement joins TRBV5-6 to TRBJ2-1, with a weak D call TRBD2 (6 bases). V was clipped by 0 bases and J by 4 bases, with 14 bases between them. The CDR3 runs to 16 residues. In germline, CDR1 is SGHDT, CDR2 YYEEEE. CDR3 coding DNA: TGTGCCAGCAGCTTGGTTGGGGGGAGAAAGTACAATGAGCAGTTCTTC. Its protein product is CASSLVGGRKYNEQFF.

This clone has only a few counts. This chain connects TRBV7-2 to TRBJ2-3; TRBD2 agrees at 11 bases. V dropped 2 bases and J dropped 0; count of bases not matched to a gene: 7. Germline CDR1 SGHTA, CDR2 FQGNSA. This CDR3 region has 18 residues. The chain's CDR3 is CASSLMGLAVLSTDTQYF. For the CDR3, the DNA is TGTGCCAGCAGCTTAATGGGACTAGCGGTACTGAGCACAGATACGCAGTATTTT.

The chain uses TRBV7-3 and TRBJ2-1; 11 nucleotides agree with TRBD2. Per the germline V gene, CDR1 is SGHTA and CDR2 is FQGTGA. Losses at the gene ends were 4 bases for V and 8 bases for J; bases not matched to a gene: 10. This CDR3 contains 16 residues. Here the CDR3 reads CASSSLAGGGSDEQFF. CDR3 DNA sequence: TGTGCCAGCAGCTCCCTAGCGGGAGGAGGGTCGGATGAGCAGTTCTTC. Full variable domain (remainder filled in from reference TRBV7-3 and TRBJ2-1): GAGVSQTPSNKVTEKGKYVELRCDPISGHTALYWYRQSLGQGPEFLIYFQGTGAADDSGLPNDRFFAVRPEGSVSTLKIQRTERGDSAVYLCASSSLAGGGSDEQFFGPGTRLTVL.

The chain combines TRBV10-3 with TRBJ2-5, with 7 bases matching TRBD1. This CDR3 spans 15 amino acids. The ends lost 3 bases at V and 5 bases at J; junction bases unmatched: 9. CDR1 is ENHRY, CDR2 SYGVKD, per germline. CDR3 in DNA: TGTGCCATCAGTGAAAAAAACAGGGGTTCCGAGACCCAGTACTTC. The encoded protein is CAISEKNRGSETQYF.

This chain connects TRBV6-5 to TRBJ1-2, with D perhaps TRBD1 (6 bases). Germline CDR1 reads MNHEY; CDR2 reads SVGAGI. CDR3 length: 15 amino acids. Trimming stripped 5 bases from V and 0 bases from J, with 13 bases between. CDR3 sequence (DNA): TGTGCCAGCAGTCCGACAGGTGGAGCTAACTATGGCTACACCTTC. It translates to CASSPTGGANYGYTF.

The chain has TRBV5-4 and TRBJ1-2; TRBD1 might be the D (6 bases). V lost 4 bases and J lost 1, with 17 bases in between. The CDR3 runs 16 residues. Germline CDR1 is SGHNT and CDR2 is YYREEE (reference sequence). The CDR3 protein is CASSGGYRDLNYGYTF. The CDR3 DNA follows: TGTGCCAGCAGCGGTGGCTACAGGGATCTTAACTATGGCTACACCTTC.

Points on this clone: Different DNA sequences within this sample yield the same CDR3. The J gene is TRBJ2-3, the V gene TRBV6-4; 7 bases map to TRBD1. Trimming took 0 bases from V and 4 from J; bases not matched to a gene: 1. Germline assignment: CDR1 MRHNA and CDR2 SNTAGT. The CDR3 loop spans 14 amino acids. Here the CDR3 reads CASSDSGGADTQYF. The CDR3 DNA reads as TGTGCCAGCAGTGACTCAGGGGGCGCAGATACGCAGTATTTT.

The chain combines TRBV30 with TRBJ2-7; TRBD1 is a possible D gene (6 bases). Germline V lookup: CDR1 GTSNPN, CDR2 SVGIG (reference sequence). The CDR3 runs 13 residues. The V gene lost 1 base and the J gene lost 3 bases, with 10 bases spanning the gap. In nucleotides, the CDR3 is TGTGCCTGGAGTGGGGACATCAACTACGAGCAGTACTTC. The encoded protein is CAWSGDINYEQYF.

This rearrangement joins TRBV7-3 to TRBJ2-1; 11 bases map to TRBD2. The CDR3 runs to 15 residues. J lost 9 bases, V lost 4 bases, and 8 bases had no gene match. Looked up from germline, CDR1 is SGHTA and CDR2 is FQGTGA. This chain's CDR3 is CASSSIAGGPGEQFF. For the CDR3, the DNA is TGTGCCAGCAGCTCCATAGCGGGGGGGCCGGGTGAGCAGTTCTTC.

CDR3 coding DNA: TGTGCCAGCAGCCTTGGACTAGCGGATTCAGATACGCAGTATTTT. The encoded protein is CASSLGLADSDTQYF. This chain uses TRBV4-2 with TRBJ2-3; 10 nucleotides align to TRBD2. Unmatched junction bases numbered 5, after V lost 4 bases and J lost 4 bases. The CDR3 is 15 amino acids. Germline CDR1 is LGHNA and CDR2 is YNFKEQ.

CDR3 bases: TGTGCCTGCGACACTAGCGGGAGGACGAACAATGAGCAGTTCTTC. This sequence encodes CACDTSGRTNNEQFF. The V call is TRBV30, the J call TRBJ2-1, with 12 bases lining up with TRBD2. The CDR3 is 15 residues long. With 6 bases clipped from V and 5 bases from J, the junction kept 8 bases outside the gene matches. Germline loops: CDR1 GTSNPN, CDR2 SVGIG (reference sequence).

This chain uses TRBV19 with TRBJ2-3, with 11 nucleotides matching TRBD2. With V trimmed by 6 bases and J by 5 bases, 4 bases remained unmatched. Germline CDR1 LNHDA, CDR2 SQIVND (reference sequence). There are 14 residues in the CDR3. Here the CDR3 DNA reads TGTGCCAGTAGACTAGCGGGGGCCGGAGATACGCAGTATTTT. It is translated as CASRLAGAGDTQYF.

This rearrangement joins TRBV25-1 to TRBJ1-2; 10 positions match TRBD1. The CDR3 length is 14 residues. The germline V gene has CDR1 MGHDK and CDR2 SYGVNS. V lost 7 bases to trimming and J lost 7 bases; unmatched junction nucleotides: 9. Written as DNA, the CDR3 is TGTGCCAGCACCGGGACAGGGGCGAAGGGTGGCTACACCTTC. Its translation is CASTGTGAKGGYTF.

This chain links TRBV6-6 with TRBJ1-2, with 8 bases fitting TRBD1. V lost 8 bases to trimming and J lost 3 bases; unmatched junction nucleotides: 8. CDR3 length equals 14 residues. The germline CDR1 and CDR2 sequences are MNHNY and SVGAGI (reference sequence). Here the CDR3 DNA reads TGTGCCAGCCACAACCACAGGGGGGACTATGGCTACACCTTC. It encodes CASHNHRGDYGYTF.

The V and J genes are TRBV28 and TRBJ1-3; D possibly corresponds to TRBD1 (6 bases). The CDR3 extends over 14 amino acids. Germline lookup yields CDR1 MDHEN and CDR2 SYDVKM. Trimming shortened V by 9 bases and J by 5 bases, and 17 bases separated the two germline ends. The CDR3 spells CASLPGTPRNTIYF. The CDR3 DNA follows: TGTGCCAGTCTCCCCGGGACACCTAGAAACACCATATATTTT.

The genes are TRBV18 and TRBJ2-5, with D possibly TRBD1 on 5 matching bases. CDR1 KGHSH and CDR2 LQKENI come from the germline V gene. The CDR3 has 14 amino acids. V lost 3 bases, J lost 2 bases, and 10 bases lay in between. CDR3 bases: TGTGCCAGCTCACCTCTTGACAGACAAGAGACCCAGTACTTC. This gives the protein CASSPLDRQETQYF.

This clone has only one observation. V usage is TRBV6-5 and J usage is TRBJ1-4, with a tentative D call TRBD1 (5 bases). Trimming stripped 2 bases from V and 8 bases from J, with 9 bases between. The CDR3 covers 13 residues. Germline values: CDR1 MNHEY, CDR2 SVGAGI. CDR3 nucleotides: TGTGCCAGCAGTTACAGACACAGGGAAAAACTGTTTTTT. Translation gives CASSYRHREKLFF.

The chain joins TRBV27 to TRBJ2-3, with D possibly being TRBD2 (5 bases). CDR3 length: 13 amino acids. Trimming cost V 9 bases and J 1 base, with 11 bases left between them. CDR1 and CDR2 from the germline V gene are MNHEY and SMNVEV (reference sequence). CDR3 sequence (DNA): TGTGCCAGTTTAGGGCGGGGCACAGATACGCAGTATTTT. It encodes CASLGRGTDTQYF.

This CDR3 reads CAIRETGRYGYTF. The CDR3 DNA reads TGTGCCATCAGGGAGACAGGGCGATATGGCTACACCTTC. V and J are TRBV10-3 and TRBJ1-2, with 7 bases that match TRBD1. V trimming: 6 bases; J trimming: 5 bases; junction bases outside the gene matches: 6. Germline V gene sequence: CDR1 ENHRY, CDR2 SYGVKD. The CDR3 loop spans 13 amino acids.

The chain couples TRBV7-3 to TRBJ2-1, with TRBD2 matching over 9 bases. Germline V gene lookup returns CDR1 SGHTA and CDR2 FQGTGA. J lost 6 bases, V lost 5 bases, and 11 bases had no gene match. The CDR3 has 16 residues. The CDR3 DNA reads TGTGCCAGCAGCGGCCAAGCGGGGGGCCTTTTCAATGAGCAGTTCTTC. Translation gives CASSGQAGGLFNEQFF.

CDR3 protein: CASSRTANQPQHF. CDR3 DNA sequence: TGCGCCAGCAGCCGGACAGCCAATCAGCCCCAGCATTTT. The chain has TRBV4-3 and TRBJ1-5; D is possibly TRBD1 (6 bases). V was shortened by 4 bases and J by 3 bases, with 7 bases between the two germline ends. The CDR3 length is 13 residues. Germline values: CDR1 LGHNA, CDR2 YSLEER.